This TCR beta chain emerged from a study of T cell responses to AZD1222 COVID-19 vaccine. General study findings and limits: Only a handful of AZD1222 recipients, more than five in all, had baseline seropositivity. The sample set comprised mostly white British donors with more females, and clonal diversity was possibly underestimated. Two AZD1222 doses significantly raised spike-specific TCR breadth and depth over controls.

V lost 2 bases and J 4 bases, leaving 8 bases between the germline ends. The length of the CDR3 is 13 residues. CDR1 MDHEN and CDR2 SYDVKM come from the germline V gene. About this clone itself: Its antigen is as yet unknown.

Only in-frame clones appear in the TCRdb table, and some are missing; sequencing was by immunoSEQ multiplex PCR. Of approximately 140,000 clones in the sample, more than 85% were seen once. The receptor comes from an adult in good health. This rearrangement joins TRBV28 to TRBJ1-2; tentatively, D is TRBD1 (5 bases). This sample comprised peripheral blood, obtained on day 0 of AZD1222 vaccination. The CDR3 DNA reads as TGTGCCAGCAGTTTACCGGGGCCCTATGGCTACACCTTC. This sequence encodes CASSLPGPYGYTF.